The present T cell receptor beta chain was sequenced within a study of blood T cell repertoires in COVID-19. Study-wide background: COVID-19 samples, acute and convalescent, were from the United States, Italy and Spain. Sample material is recorded as cDNA or gDNA derived from T cells, B-cell-depleted T cells, or PBMCs.

Original methodology: Amplification of reference gene primers provided the estimated nucleated cell counts. Sequenced by immunoSEQ multiplex PCR; TCRdb stores in-frame clones only, minus some. That table is the source of V, J and clone size, and D and trimming were worked out from the DNA. This sample has 100,000 to 150,000 clones, with around 85% found just once. The CDR3 is 15 residues long. The germline V gene encodes CDR1 SGHAT and CDR2 FQNNGV. Trimming took 2 bases from V and 8 from J; bases not matched to a gene: 7. Source material: peripheral blood. The chain links TRBV11-2 to TRBJ2-1; 9 bases are a match to TRBD2. The sequence was collected from a man aged 70-80 years who had recovered from COVID-19. CDR3: CASSLSAGGGDEQFF. For the CDR3, the DNA is TGTGCCAGCAGCTTATCAGCGGGAGGAGGCGATGAGCAGTTCTTC.